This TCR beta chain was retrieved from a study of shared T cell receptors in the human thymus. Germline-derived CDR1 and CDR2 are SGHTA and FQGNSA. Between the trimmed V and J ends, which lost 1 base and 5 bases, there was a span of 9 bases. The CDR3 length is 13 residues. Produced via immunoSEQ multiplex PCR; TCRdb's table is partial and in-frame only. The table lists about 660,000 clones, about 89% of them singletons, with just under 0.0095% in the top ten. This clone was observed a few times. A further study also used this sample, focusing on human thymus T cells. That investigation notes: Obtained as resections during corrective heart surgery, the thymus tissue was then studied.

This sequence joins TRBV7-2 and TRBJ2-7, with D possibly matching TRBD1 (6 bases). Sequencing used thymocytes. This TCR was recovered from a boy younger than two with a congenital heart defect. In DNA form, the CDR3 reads TGTGCCAGCAGCTTAGTAGGGGGAAACGAGCAGTACTTC. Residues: CASSLVGGNEQYF.